The 9 T cell receptor beta chains given below trace back to one sample, sequenced in a study of T cell repertoires in cytomegalovirus infection. TCRdb independently ran MiXCR on the reads; one entry per CDR3 protein. This table holds hundreds of thousands of distinct CDR3 sequences, more than 8% found once. Sequencing was done on a sample of PBMCs. These receptors came from a human donor in good health (CMV status not recorded). Some clones in this sample may be carry-over from other donors' samples.

This clonotype has more than one count but fewer than ten. The V and J genes are TRBV30 and TRBJ2-7; no definite D call. The V end was cut by 2 bases, the J end by 6 bases, with 11 bases between. Germline loops: CDR1 GTSNPN, CDR2 SVGIG (reference sequence). CDR3 size: 12 residues. The CDR3 DNA sequence: TGTGCCTGGAGTCCACCTAGTGTCGAGCAGTACTTC. Its translation is CAWSPPSVEQYF. The whole variable domain, remainder taken from reference TRBV30 and TRBJ2-7, is SQTIHQWPATLVQPVGSPLSLECTVEGTSNPNLYWYRQAAGRGLQLLFYSVGIGQISSEVPQNLSASRPQDRQFILSSKKLLLSDSGFYLCAWSPPSVEQYFGPGTRLTVT.

This clonotype was seen at least ten times. This chain links TRBV7-9 with TRBJ2-4, with D possibly being TRBD2 (6 bases). CDR1 and CDR2 from the germline V gene are SEHNR and FQNEAQ (reference sequence). This CDR3 region has 17 residues. Trimming stripped 5 bases from V and 2 bases from J, with 19 bases between. In DNA form, the CDR3 reads TGTGCCAGCAGCGTCCGGGGGTCAGACCCAACCAAAAACATTCAGTACTTC. Its protein is CASSVRGSDPTKNIQYF. The full variable domain, rest sourced from reference TRBV7-9 and TRBJ2-4, is DTGVSQNPRHKITKRGQNVTFRCDPISEHNRLYWYRQTLGQGPEFLTYFQNEAQLEKSRLLSDRFSAERPKGSFSTLEIQRTEQGDSAMYLCASSVRGSDPTKNIQYFGAGTRLSVL.

This chain joins TRBV3-1 and TRBJ1-1, with D tentatively TRBD1 (5 bases). The CDR3 extends over 14 amino acids. V was clipped by 1 base and J by 1 base, with 7 bases between them. Germline V gene data show CDR1 as LGHDT and CDR2 as YNNKEL (reference sequence). This CDR3 reads CASSQVGTNTEAFF. As DNA, the CDR3 is TGTGCCAGCAGCCAAGTGGGGACGAACACTGAAGCTTTCTTT.

Regarding this clonotype: Possible read error: a much larger clone is one base away. This chain connects TRBV7-2 to TRBJ1-5; TRBD1 might be the D (6 bases). The CDR3 runs to 13 residues. Germline CDR1 reads SGHTA; CDR2 reads FQGNSA. Trimming stripped 7 bases from V and 2 bases from J, with 9 bases between. This CDR3 is CASTGTCNQPQHF. In nucleotides, the CDR3 is TGTGCCAGCACTGGGACATGCAATCAGCCCCAGCATTTT. The full variable domain, completed using reference TRBV7-2 and TRBJ1-5, is GAGVSQSPSNKVTEKGKDVELRCDPISGHTALYWYRQSLGQGLEFLIYFQGNSAPDKSGLPSDRFSAERTGGSVSTLTIQRTQQEDSAVYLCASTGTCNQPQHFGDGTRLSIL.

Many counts were recorded for this clonotype. This chain links TRBV7-2 with TRBJ2-2, with D maybe TRBD1 (5 bases). CDR3 size: 15 residues. The ends were cut back, 1 base at V and 7 bases at J, with 13 bases in the middle. From germline, CDR1 is SGHTA and CDR2 FQGNSA. The CDR3 spells CASSLGRIQGGELFF. CDR3 nucleotide sequence: TGTGCCAGCAGCTTAGGACGTATTCAGGGCGGGGAGCTGTTTTTT.

In this sample, this clonotype turned up many times. This chain's CDR3 is CASSWTSGGWKEQYF. CDR3 coding DNA: TGTGCCAGCAGCTGGACTAGCGGGGGGTGGAAGGAGCAGTACTTC. The chain links TRBV7-2 to TRBJ2-7; 14 positions match TRBD2. In germline, CDR1 is SGHTA, CDR2 FQGNSA. V dropped 4 bases and J dropped 7; count of bases not matched to a gene: 6. This CDR3 region has 15 residues. Complete variable domain (other parts from reference TRBV7-2 and TRBJ2-7): GAGVSQSPSNKVTEKGKDVELRCDPISGHTALYWYRQSLGQGLEFLIYFQGNSAPDKSGLPSDRFSAERTGGSVSTLTIQRTQQEDSAVYLCASSWTSGGWKEQYFGPGTRLTVT.

The chain uses TRBV5-1 and TRBJ2-2, with D perhaps TRBD2 (6 bases). The CDR3 spans 14 residues. V was clipped by 1 base and J by 8 bases, with 12 bases between them. Germline V lookup: CDR1 SGHRS, CDR2 YFSETQ. As DNA, the CDR3 is TGCGCCAGCAGCTTGAAGGCTAGCGTTGGGGAGCTGTTTTTT. Translated, it gives CASSLKASVGELFF. Together with reference TRBV5-1 and TRBJ2-2, the CDR3 gives the full variable domain: KAGVTQTPRYLIKTRGQQVTLSCSPISGHRSVSWYQQTPGQGLQFLFEYFSETQRNKGNFPGRFSGRQFSNSRSEMNVSTLELGDSALYLCASSLKASVGELFFGEGSRLTVL.

The sample holds a few counts of this clonotype. The rearrangement links TRBV7-2 to TRBJ2-5, with D perhaps TRBD2 (6 bases). V gave up 5 bases and J gave up 4 bases, with 20 bases separating them. Germline V gene sequence: CDR1 SGHTA, CDR2 FQGNSA. The CDR3 spans 16 residues. The CDR3 sequence is CASSLFFSGERETQYF. CDR3 nucleotide sequence: TGTGCCAGCAGCCTATTTTTCTCGGGGGAAAGAGAGACCCAGTACTTC.

There are a few counts of this clonotype. The chain links TRBV11-2 to TRBJ2-2; 9 bases align to TRBD1. The CDR3 has 16 residues. The V and J ends lost 1 base and 7 bases, in that order; junction bases with no gene match: 7. Germline CDR1 and CDR2: SGHAT and FQNNGV. CDR3 DNA: TGTGCCAGCAGCTTAGCCACAGGGGGCTTTGGCGGGGAGCTGTTTTTT. Residues: CASSLATGGFGGELFF.